These 8 T cell receptor beta chains originate from one sample sequenced in a study of T-cell reconstitution after alpha-beta-depleted transplantation in children. Unique molecular identifiers were built into the TCRbeta library. One entry per CDR3 protein, called by TCRdb with MiXCR from the PCR reads. The sample includes about 980,000 distinct CDR3 sequences, 25% to 30% seen only once; the top ten take 25% to 35%. The material sequenced was PBMCs, mostly from graft donor cells, taken 360 days after TCRalphabeta/CD19-depleted stem cell transplant. These receptors originate from a boy younger than two who had a stem cell transplant for SCID, so the T cells may come from the graft donor.

The chain joins TRBV7-8 to TRBJ2-1; D may be TRBD1 (5 bases). CDR3 length: 14 amino acids. CDR1 and CDR2 from the germline V gene are SGHVS and FQNEAQ. Trimming cost V 5 bases and J 7 bases, with 15 bases left between them. The DNA of the CDR3 is TGTGCCAGCAGCAAGGGGTCCAGGGTTAATGAGCAGTTCTTC. This translates into CASSKGSRVNEQFF.

The V and J genes are TRBV5-1 and TRBJ2-7; no clear D gene. Germline V gives CDR1 SGHRS, CDR2 YFSETQ. Trimming pared 5 bases from V and 4 bases from J, leaving 10 bases between. The CDR3 loop spans 12 amino acids. The CDR3 region is CASRSENYEQYF. The CDR3 DNA reads as TGCGCCAGCAGGTCGGAAAATTACGAGCAGTACTTC.

The chain employs TRBV20-1 and TRBJ2-5, with D possibly TRBD1 on 6 matching bases. V was shortened by 3 bases and J by 5 bases, with 10 bases between the two germline ends. Germline CDR1 DFQATT, CDR2 SNEGSKA (reference sequence). This CDR3 has 12 amino acids. CDR3 in amino acids: CSASGQGETQYF. In DNA form, the CDR3 reads TGCAGTGCTAGTGGGCAGGGGGAGACCCAGTACTTC.

In its sample, this clonotype was seen a few times. The V and J genes are TRBV18 and TRBJ2-4; D is unclear. This CDR3 is built from 16 residues. In germline, CDR1 is KGHSH, CDR2 LQKENI. Trimming removed 3 bases from V and 0 bases from J, with 12 bases in between. CDR3 residues: CASSPILVSAKNIQYF. The CDR3 nucleotides are TGTGCCAGCTCACCGATCCTGGTTTCAGCCAAAAACATTCAGTACTTC.

This clonotype was found a few times. The chain is built from TRBV28 and TRBJ2-7; 8 positions agree with TRBD2. V shed 5 bases and J 1 base; nucleotides not matched to a gene: 10. This CDR3 has 16 amino acids. The germline V gene has CDR1 MDHEN and CDR2 SYDVKM. Here the CDR3 reads CASSPGGASGSYEQYF. The CDR3 DNA reads TGTGCCAGCAGTCCCGGGGGGGCTAGCGGATCCTACGAGCAGTACTTC.

The V call is TRBV5-1, the J call TRBJ1-1, with a possible D match to TRBD1 (5 bases). CDR3 size: 16 residues. Per the germline V gene, CDR1 is SGHRS and CDR2 is YFSETQ. V was cut by 2 bases and J by 4 bases, with 18 bases left in between. CDR3 nucleotide sequence: TGCGCCAGCAGCTTCTCTCCAGGGTATGCGATCACTGAAGCTTTCTTT. This sequence encodes CASSFSPGYAITEAFF.

This clonotype was recorded a few times. CDR3 bases: TGCAGTGCCACGGACAGGCCCTCGGATACGCAGTATTTT. Translated: CSATDRPSDTQYF. The chain recombines TRBV20-1 with TRBJ2-3, with 7 bases fitting TRBD1. Looked up from germline, CDR1 is DFQATT and CDR2 is SNEGSKA (reference sequence). The CDR3 is made up of 13 amino acids. V dropped 6 bases and J dropped 6; count of bases not matched to a gene: 9.

V and J are TRBV6-2 or TRBV6-3 and TRBJ2-5; D not resolved. The CDR3 has 14 residues. V was clipped by 5 bases and J by 5 bases, with 15 bases between them. Germline V gene lookup returns CDR1 MNHEY and CDR2 SVGEGT. The CDR3 bases are TGTGCCAGCAGTCCCGAGCCCAGAACGGAGACCCAGTACTTC. Translation: CASSPEPRTETQYF.